This T cell receptor (beta chain) was recovered during a study of cytomegalovirus exposure and HLA in healthy donors. CDR1 and CDR2 from the germline V gene are SEHNR and FQNEAQ (reference sequence). The CDR3 contains 13 residues. V dropped 2 bases and J dropped 4 bases, with 7 bases sitting between them. The PCR was carried out with 60 Vbeta primers and 13 Jbeta primers. Clones were read by immunoSEQ multiplex PCR, and TCRdb kept only the in-frame ones, dropping some. The table has about 170,000 clones, more than 75% seen once; the top ten hold about 2.5%. This TCR was recovered from a man aged 25-45 years in good health and CMV-seropositive. The chain employs TRBV7-9 and TRBJ2-3; no reliable D call. Input material: PBMCs. The CDR3 DNA reads TGTGCCAGCAGCTTATCGGCGGCAGATACGCAGTATTTT. The encoded protein is CASSLSAADTQYF.